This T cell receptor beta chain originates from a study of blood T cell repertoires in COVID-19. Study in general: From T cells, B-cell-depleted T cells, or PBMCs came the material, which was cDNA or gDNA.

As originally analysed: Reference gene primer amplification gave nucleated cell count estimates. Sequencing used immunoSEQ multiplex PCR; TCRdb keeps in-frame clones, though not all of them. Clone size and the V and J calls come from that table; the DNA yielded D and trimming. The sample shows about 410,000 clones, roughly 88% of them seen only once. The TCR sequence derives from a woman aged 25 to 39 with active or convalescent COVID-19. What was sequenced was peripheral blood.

CDR3 residues: CASNGQENTEAFF. The DNA of the CDR3 is TGCGCCAGCAACGGACAGGAGAACACTGAAGCTTTCTTT. J is TRBJ1-1 and V is TRBV5-1; 7 bases fit TRBD1. The CDR3 covers 13 residues. Germline V gives CDR1 SGHRS, CDR2 YFSETQ. V shed 6 bases and J 1 base; nucleotides not matched to a gene: 3. The whole variable domain, remainder taken from reference TRBV5-1 and TRBJ1-1, is KAGVTQTPRYLIKTRGQQVTLSCSPISGHRSVSWYQQTPGQGLQFLFEYFSETQRNKGNFPGRFSGRQFSNSRSEMNVSTLELGDSALYLCASNGQENTEAFFGQGTRLTVV.